This T cell receptor beta chain comes out of a study of blood T cell repertoires in COVID-19. About the study: Nucleic acid was either cDNA or gDNA, and it came from T cells, B-cell-depleted T cells, or PBMCs.

Libraries were prepared by immunoSEQ multiplex PCR; TCRdb keeps only in-frame clonotypes and omits some of them. Here the sample spans around 290,000 clones, around 89% being singletons. The length of the CDR3 is 15 residues. Losses at the gene ends were 5 bases for V and 0 bases for J; bases not matched to a gene: 7. Per germline, CDR1 SGHVS and CDR2 FNYEAQ. This clone was recorded once. The chain has TRBV7-6 and TRBJ2-7, with TRBD1 matching over 7 bases. The sample consisted of peripheral blood. The source is a man aged 35 to 55 with acute or convalescent COVID-19. CDR3 nucleotide sequence: TGTGCCAGCAGCCCCTTGAGGGACAGCTCCTACGAGCAGTACTTC. As protein: CASSPLRDSSYEQYF.